The clone carrying this TCR beta chain was observed once. Its matching antigen is unknown. Profiled with immunoSEQ multiplex PCR; TCRdb holds only in-frame clones, not every one. The sample has 550,000 to 750,000 clones, approximately 90% seen once. The sample is drawn from a study of shared clonotypes between healthy human individuals. CD45RO-negative, CCR7-selected cells formed the naive CD8 fraction, which excluded terminally differentiated effector memory CD45RA+ cells. Looked up from germline, CDR1 is SGHKS and CDR2 is YYEKEE (reference sequence). Deletions cut 4 bases from V and 2 bases from J, with 10 bases between. The CDR3 has 13 amino acids. General study findings and limits: Rarefaction showed that sequencing of sorted subsets was incomplete (despite large depth). Read depth was anticipated to influence clonotype sharing among donors.

This chain joins TRBV5-5 and TRBJ2-7, with D tentatively TRBD1 or TRBD2 (5 bases each). The TCR originated in a man under 40 in good health. The sample was naive CD8+ T cells sorted from blood. The CDR3 region is CASSRDRAYEQYF. CDR3 bases: TGTGCCAGCAGCCGGGACCGAGCCTACGAGCAGTACTTC.